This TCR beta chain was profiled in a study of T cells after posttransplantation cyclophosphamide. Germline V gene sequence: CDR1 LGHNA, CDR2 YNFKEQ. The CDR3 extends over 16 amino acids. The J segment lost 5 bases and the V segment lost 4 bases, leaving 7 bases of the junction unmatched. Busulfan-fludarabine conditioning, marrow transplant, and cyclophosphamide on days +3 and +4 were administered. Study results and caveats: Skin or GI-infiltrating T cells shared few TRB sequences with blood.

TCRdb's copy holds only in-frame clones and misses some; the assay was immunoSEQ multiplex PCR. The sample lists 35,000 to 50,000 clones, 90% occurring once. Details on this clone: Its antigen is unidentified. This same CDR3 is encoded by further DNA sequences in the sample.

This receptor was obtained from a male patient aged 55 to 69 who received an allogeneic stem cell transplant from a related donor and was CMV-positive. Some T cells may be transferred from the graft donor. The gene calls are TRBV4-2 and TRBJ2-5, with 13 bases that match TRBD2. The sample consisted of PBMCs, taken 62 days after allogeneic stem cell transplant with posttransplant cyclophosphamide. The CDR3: CASSPTSGGAGETQYF. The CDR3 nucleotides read TGTGCCAGCAGCCCAACTAGCGGGGGGGCCGGTGAGACCCAGTACTTC.